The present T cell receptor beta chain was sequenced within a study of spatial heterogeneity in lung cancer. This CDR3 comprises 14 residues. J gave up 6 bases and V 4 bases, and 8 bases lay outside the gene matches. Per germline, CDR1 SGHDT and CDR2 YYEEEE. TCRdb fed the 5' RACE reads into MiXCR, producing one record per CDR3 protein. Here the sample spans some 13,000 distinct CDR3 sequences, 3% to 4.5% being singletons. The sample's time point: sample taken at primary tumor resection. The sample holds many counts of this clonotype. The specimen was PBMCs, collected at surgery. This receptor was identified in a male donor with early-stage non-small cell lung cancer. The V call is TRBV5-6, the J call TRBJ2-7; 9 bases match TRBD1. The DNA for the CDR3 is TGTGCCAGCAGCCTCGACAGGGGGTCCCTCGAGCAGTACTTC. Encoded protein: CASSLDRGSLEQYF.